A single sample is the source of the 16 T cell receptor beta chains below, sequenced in a study of blood T cell repertoires in COVID-19 (dated by TCRdb to 2020 to 2021). Libraries were built with the immunoSEQ multiplex PCR assay. TCRdb mirrors the immuneACCESS table, restricted to in-frame sequences. Some clones are absent from its copies; in checked studies, under half trace to an unresolved V gene, and the reason for the others is unknown. The sample contains roughly 140,000 clones, more than 80% of them found a single time. Of the sample, roughly 9.6% is held by the ten largest clones. Specimen: peripheral blood. The receptors shown here come from a woman of 80 years or more with acute or convalescent COVID-19.

This rearrangement joins TRBV4-1 to TRBJ2-7; 7 bases align to TRBD1. Per the germline V gene, CDR1 is MGHRA and CDR2 is YSYEKL. Unmatched junction bases numbered 6, after V lost 4 bases and J lost 0 bases. CDR3 length equals 15 residues. Here the CDR3 reads CASSPGQAYSYEQYF. The DNA of the CDR3 is TGCGCCAGCAGCCCAGGACAGGCTTACTCCTACGAGCAGTACTTC.

The rearrangement joins TRBV9 to TRBJ1-2; 10 bases map to TRBD1. Trimming removed 0 bases from V and 2 bases from J; junction bases left unmatched: 1. Per the germline V gene, CDR1 is SGDLS and CDR2 is YYNGEE. CDR3 length: 15 amino acids. The CDR3 is CASSVEGQGNYGYTF. In nucleotides, the CDR3 is TGTGCCAGCAGCGTAGAGGGACAGGGGAACTATGGCTACACCTTC.

The V gene is TRBV7-2, the J gene TRBJ1-2; 7 bases agree with TRBD1. The CDR3 is made up of 16 amino acids. CDR1 and CDR2 from the germline V gene are SGHTA and FQGNSA. The V gene end was trimmed by 3 bases and the J gene end by 4 bases; junction bases not matched to a gene: 11. The DNA of the CDR3 is TGTGCCAGCAGCTTTTCCGGTACAGGGGATAGCTATGGCTACACCTTC. Its protein product is CASSFSGTGDSYGYTF.

The chain is built from TRBV7-2 and TRBJ2-3; 8 bases map to TRBD2. The germline V gene has CDR1 SGHTA and CDR2 FQGNSA. The CDR3 spans 17 residues. J lost 3 bases, V lost 1 base, and 9 bases had no gene match. The CDR3 DNA reads as TGTGCCAGCAGCTTAGTGCAGACGGGGGGGAGGACAGATACGCAGTATTTT. This translates into CASSLVQTGGRTDTQYF. The full variable domain, its missing parts supplied by reference TRBV7-2 and TRBJ2-3, is GAGVSQSPSNKVTEKGKDVELRCDPISGHTALYWYRQSLGQGLEFLIYFQGNSAPDKSGLPSDRFSAERTGGSVSTLTIQRTQQEDSAVYLCASSLVQTGGRTDTQYFGPGTRLTVL.

V gene TRBV11-2 combines with J gene TRBJ1-1; D gene unclear. Trimming stripped 4 bases from V and 5 bases from J, with 11 bases between. CDR1 and CDR2 (germline): SGHAT, FQNNGV. This CDR3 comprises 13 residues. CDR3 bases: TGTGCCAGCAGCTCCCAACGGGGTACTGAAGCTTTCTTT. This encodes CASSSQRGTEAFF.

The V call is TRBV10-3, the J call TRBJ1-2; 7 bases align to TRBD1. This CDR3 comprises 13 residues. Germline assignment: CDR1 ENHRY and CDR2 SYGVKD. V shed 4 bases and J 2 bases; nucleotides not matched to a gene: 1. The CDR3 protein is CAISADRNYGYTF. CDR3 nucleotide sequence: TGTGCCATCAGTGCGGACAGGAACTATGGCTACACCTTC.

This rearrangement joins TRBV20-1 to TRBJ2-3, with a tentative D call TRBD2 (5 bases). Trimming pared 7 bases from V and 1 base from J, leaving 6 bases between. Germline V gene lookup returns CDR1 DFQATT and CDR2 SNEGSKA (reference sequence). The CDR3 has 11 amino acids. The CDR3 protein is CSGSGTDTQYF. CDR3 coding DNA: TGCAGTGGTAGCGGCACAGATACGCAGTATTTT.

The chain's CDR3 is CASSLGSAIQETQYF. CDR3 coding DNA: TGTGCCAGCAGCTTAGGTAGCGCAATCCAAGAGACCCAGTACTTC. The rearrangement links TRBV7-3 to TRBJ2-5; tentative D call: TRBD2 (5 bases). The V gene lost 2 bases and the J gene lost 1 base, with 11 bases spanning the gap. CDR1 is SGHTA and CDR2 is FQGTGA in the germline V gene. There are 15 residues in the CDR3.

The CDR3, as DNA: TGTGCCACCGCGGACAGGGGACCCGCCACTAATGAAAAACTGTTTTTT. As protein: CATADRGPATNEKLFF. This rearrangement joins TRBV19 to TRBJ1-4; 9 bases match TRBD1. The CDR3 totals 16 residues. After removal of 10 bases from V and 2 bases from J, the junction contained 11 bases not matched to a gene. CDR1 and CDR2 from the germline V gene are LNHDA and SQIVND (reference sequence). The variable domain in full, with the rest retrieved from reference TRBV19 and TRBJ1-4, is DGGITQSPKYLFRKEGQNVTLSCEQNLNHDAMYWYRQDPGQGLRLIYYSQIVNDFQKGDIAEGYSVSREKKESFPLTVTSAQKNPTAFYLCATADRGPATNEKLFFGSGTQLSVL.

The chain couples TRBV5-1 to TRBJ1-6, with D perhaps TRBD1 (5 bases). V gave up 1 base and J gave up 8 bases, with 19 bases separating them. CDR3 length equals 17 residues. Germline CDR1 reads SGHRS; CDR2 reads YFSETQ. CDR3 sequence reads: CASSLSSGGGMDSPLHF. DNA for the CDR3: TGCGCCAGCAGCTTGAGTTCCGGTGGGGGGATGGATTCACCCCTCCACTTT.

V is TRBV19 and J is TRBJ1-6, with 9 bases that match TRBD1. V shed 4 bases, J shed 8 bases, and the junction held 6 bases outside the gene matches. The germline V gene has CDR1 LNHDA and CDR2 SQIVND (reference sequence). This CDR3 region has 15 residues. The CDR3 DNA reads TGTGCCAGTAGTAGTTACAGGGGGCCGGATTCACCCCTCCACTTT. It codes for CASSSYRGPDSPLHF.

The rearrangement joins TRBV19 to TRBJ1-2, with D maybe TRBD1 (6 bases). Trimming took off 5 bases at V and 2 bases at J, with 9 bases between the two ends. The germline V gene encodes CDR1 LNHDA and CDR2 SQIVND (reference sequence). This CDR3 comprises 13 residues. The CDR3: CASSVQGNYGYTF. CDR3 sequence (DNA): TGTGCCAGTAGTGTCCAGGGGAACTATGGCTACACCTTC.

This clone has a single count. The rearrangement joins TRBV2 to TRBJ1-5; no firm D call. The V end lost 4 bases, the J end lost 0 bases, and 10 bases lay between the germline ends. CDR1 and CDR2 from the germline V gene are SNHLY and FYNNEI. The CDR3 is 15 residues long. CDR3 bases: TGTGCCAGCAGTGCCACAGAGTATAGCAATCAGCCCCAGCATTTT. As protein: CASSATEYSNQPQHF.

The chain uses TRBV4-1 and TRBJ1-6; 8 positions agree with TRBD1. The CDR3 has 17 residues. Trimming took 5 bases from V and 0 from J; bases not matched to a gene: 6. The V gene's germline CDR1 is MGHRA and CDR2 YSYEKL. This CDR3 reads CASSTRQGSSYNSPLHF. The CDR3 region has the DNA TGCGCCAGCAGCACCCGACAGGGGAGCTCCTATAATTCACCCCTCCACTTT.

This clone turned up a few times. The chain links TRBV3-1 (or the pseudogene TRBV3-2) to TRBJ1-6, with a weak D call TRBD1 (5 bases). Trimming stripped 2 bases from V and 3 bases from J, with 8 bases between. Germline CDR1 and CDR2: LGHDT and YNNKEL (reference sequence). The CDR3 is made up of 15 amino acids. Here the CDR3 DNA reads TGTGCCAGCAGCCAACGGGGGAACTATAATTCACCCCTCCACTTT. Translating gives CASSQRGNYNSPLHF.

The genes are TRBV4-1 and TRBJ1-6; 8 nucleotides agree with TRBD1. This CDR3 has 16 residues. Looked up from germline, CDR1 is MGHRA and CDR2 is YSYEKL. Trimming removed 4 bases from V and 5 bases from J; junction bases left unmatched: 7. The CDR3 sequence: CASSRVGDRHNSPLHF. The DNA for the CDR3 is TGCGCCAGCAGCCGAGTGGGGGACAGGCATAATTCACCCCTCCACTTT.